This T cell receptor beta chain is drawn from a study of spatial heterogeneity in lung cancer. The CDR3 is made up of 14 amino acids. Germline CDR1 and CDR2: SNHLY and FYNNEI. Trimming cost V 2 bases and J 5 bases, with 12 bases left between them. The time point was: sample taken at primary tumor resection. The study sequenced unsorted whole RNA from tumor, nontumor lung or frozen PBMC. The donor population consisted of approximately 70 patients with untreated, early-stage non-small cell lung cancer. TCRdb re-called the 5' RACE reads with MiXCR, one entry per CDR3 protein. The sample includes 60,000 to 80,000 distinct CDR3 sequences, about an eighth seen only once; the top ten take under 7.5%.

This receptor was obtained from a male donor with early-stage non-small cell lung cancer. This specimen was PBMCs, taken at surgery. V and J are TRBV2 and TRBJ1-1; D remains ambiguous. The CDR3 region is CASSEIKGLTEAFF. In DNA, the CDR3 is TGTGCCAGCAGTGAAATCAAAGGGCTTACTGAAGCTTTCTTT.